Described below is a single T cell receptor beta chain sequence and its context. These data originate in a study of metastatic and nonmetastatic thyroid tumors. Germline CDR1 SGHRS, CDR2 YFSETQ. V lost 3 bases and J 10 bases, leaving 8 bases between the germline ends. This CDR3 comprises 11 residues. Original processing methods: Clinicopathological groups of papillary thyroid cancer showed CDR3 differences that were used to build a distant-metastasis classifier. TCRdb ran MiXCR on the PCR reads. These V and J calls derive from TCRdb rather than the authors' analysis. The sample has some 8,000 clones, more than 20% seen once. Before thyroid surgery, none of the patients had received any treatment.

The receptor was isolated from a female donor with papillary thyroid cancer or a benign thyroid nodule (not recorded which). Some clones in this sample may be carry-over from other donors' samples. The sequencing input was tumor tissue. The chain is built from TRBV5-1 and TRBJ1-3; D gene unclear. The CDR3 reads CASSSSGTIYF. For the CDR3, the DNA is TGCGCCAGCAGCTCCAGTGGTACCATATATTTT.